Following are 21 T cell receptor beta chains from one sample sequenced in a study of T cell clonality in common variable immunodeficiency. The method was immunoSEQ multiplex PCR; TCRdb's version includes in-frame clones alone and lacks a portion of them. In total the sample includes some 52,000 clones, none of them seen once. Sequenced input: peripheral blood mononuclear cells. These receptors all stem from a person between 18 and 70 years old in good health.

In regard to this clone: Sequencing ends 3 residues short of the CDR3 end; the germline J gene provides the rest. Other DNA sequences in the same sample also yield this CDR3. This rearrangement joins TRBV7-2 to TRBJ2-3, with D possibly matching TRBD2 (6 bases). Germline V gives CDR1 SGHTA, CDR2 FQGNSA. The CDR3 spans 14 residues. The chain's CDR3 is CASSLDRGSKTQYF. CDR3 bases read: TGTGCCAGCAGCTTGGATCGGGGGTCGAAGACG.

This clone has a count of ten or more. The sequence runs out 3 residues before the end of the CDR3; the remainder is reconstructed from the germline J gene. J is TRBJ1-2 and V is TRBV7-2, with a tentative D call TRBD1 (6 bases). CDR1 is SGHTA, CDR2 FQGNSA, per germline. V was clipped by 0 bases and J by 6 bases, with 17 bases between them. The CDR3 spans 16 residues. The CDR3 DNA, read in part, is TGTGCCAGCAGCTTAGCCGGGAGAAGGGGGAGGGATGGC. Its translation: CASSLAGRRGRDG. The full CDR3 is CASSLAGRRGRDGYTF.

Regarding this clone: The read ends 3 residues shy of where the CDR3 ends; the end is completed using the germline J gene. J is TRBJ2-5 and V is TRBV25-1; a weak D match, TRBD2 (5 bases). Per germline, CDR1 MGHDK and CDR2 SYGVNS. Trimming stripped 3 bases from V and 5 bases from J, with 10 bases between. The CDR3 is made up of 13 amino acids. The CDR3 region is CASSDYGVETQYF. The part of the CDR3 DNA that was read is TGTGCCAGCAGTGATTACGGGGTCGAGACC.

Many counts were recorded for this clone. The read falls 3 residues short of the CDR3 end, and the missing part is taken from the germline J gene. The V and J genes are TRBV9 and TRBJ1-3; D gene ambiguous. V gave up 5 bases and J gave up 4 bases, with 4 bases separating them. The CDR3 covers 11 residues. Germline CDR1 SGDLS, CDR2 YYNGEE. CDR3 DNA (partial): TGTGCCAGCAGTCAGGGAAACACC. Translated, it gives CASSQGNT. The whole CDR3 is CASSQGNTIYF.

In its sample, this clone was seen a few times. With the read ending 3 residues before the CDR3 end, the germline J gene is used to fill in that end. The chain is built from TRBV29-1 and TRBJ1-6; 7 bases align to TRBD1. Germline V CDR1 and CDR2: SQVTM, ANQGSEA. With 4 bases clipped from V and 7 bases from J, the junction kept 1 base outside the gene matches. The CDR3 extends over 12 amino acids. This CDR3 reads CSVGDRNSPLHF. The DNA read from the CDR3 is TGCAGCGTTGGGGACAGAAATTCACCC.

Worth noting for this clone: The read finishes 3 residues shy of the CDR3 end, and the germline J gene is used to complete it. The chain combines TRBV20-1 with TRBJ2-1; 7 bases align to TRBD1. Germline V CDR1 and CDR2: DFQATT, SNEGSKA (reference sequence). The CDR3 runs 13 residues. V lost 6 bases to trimming and J lost 7 bases; unmatched junction nucleotides: 9. The CDR3 DNA, read in part, is TGCAGTGCCGACGAGAACAGGGGTAATGAG. This translates into CSADENRGNE. The whole CDR3 protein reads CSADENRGNEQFF.

This clone has at least ten counts. The sequenced fragment ends 3 residues before the CDR3 boundary, so the rest is inferred from the germline J gene. The genes are TRBV20-1 and TRBJ2-7, with D possibly matching TRBD1 (5 bases). Germline CDR1 is DFQATT and CDR2 is SNEGSKA (reference sequence). The V end was cut by 3 bases, the J end by 0 bases, with 12 bases between. This CDR3 has 14 residues. This chain's CDR3 is CSARDGAVSYEQYF. The covered CDR3 bases are TGCAGTGCTAGGGATGGGGCAGTCTCCTACGAG.

Only a few counts were recorded for this clone. Sequencing ends 3 residues short of the CDR3 end; the germline J gene provides the rest. The J gene is TRBJ2-3, the V gene TRBV30, with D possibly being TRBD2 (7 bases). The germline V gene encodes CDR1 GTSNPN and CDR2 SVGIG (reference sequence). The CDR3 runs 15 residues. Incomplete CDR3 DNA: TGTGCCTGGAGTGTACAGGGAGGGACCCTCGGGACG. Translating gives CAWSVQGGTLGT. The whole CDR3 reads CAWSVQGGTLGTQYF.

This clone was observed at least ten times. The sequence runs out 3 residues before the end of the CDR3; the remainder is reconstructed from the germline J gene. The rearrangement uses TRBV2 and TRBJ2-2; TRBD1 might be the D (6 bases). Germline-derived CDR1 and CDR2 are SNHLY and FYNNEI. The CDR3 runs 15 residues. V gave up 4 bases and J gave up 5 bases, with 14 bases separating them. The sequenced part of the CDR3 DNA is TGTGCCAGCAGTGTATCCAGGGGAAAAACCGGGGAG. Its protein product is CASSVSRGKTGE. The CDR3, in full, reads CASSVSRGKTGELFF.

This clone was seen at least ten times. From the germline J gene comes the end of the CDR3, since the read stops 3 residues before it. The rearrangement uses TRBV2 and TRBJ2-6; no firm D call. CDR1 is SNHLY and CDR2 is FYNNEI in the germline V gene. Trimming left V 3 bases short and J 2 bases short, with 11 bases between. The CDR3 runs 16 residues. CDR3 DNA (partial): TGTGCCAGCAGTGAGAGTCGGTTCGCTGGGGCCAACGTC. Translating it yields CASSESRFAGANV. The whole CDR3 protein reads CASSESRFAGANVLTF.

This clone showed up many times. CDR3 sequence: CASSDQGNIGSPLHF. The CDR3 DNA, read in part, is TGTGCCAGCAGTGACCAGGGGAACATCGGCTCACCC. The chain links TRBV6-1 to TRBJ1-6; tentatively, D is TRBD1 (6 bases). The read gets to within 3 residues of the CDR3 end, and the germline J gene fills in the rest. The V and J ends lost 3 bases and 10 bases respectively, with 16 bases between them. The CDR3 contains 15 residues. Germline lookup yields CDR1 MNHNS and CDR2 SASEGT.

In its sample, this clone was seen many times. The CDR3 loop reads CAWSSTRDTQYF. CDR3 DNA, as far as it was read: TGTGCCTGGAGTTCGACACGGGATACG. This chain joins TRBV30 and TRBJ2-3; D unresolved. The read ends 3 residues shy of where the CDR3 ends; the end is completed using the germline J gene. Trimming took off 2 bases at V and 6 bases at J, with 9 bases between the two ends. From germline, CDR1 is GTSNPN and CDR2 SVGIG (reference sequence). The CDR3 is made up of 12 amino acids.

This clone showed up just a few times. The DNA ends 3 residues before the CDR3 does, and the rest of the CDR3 is filled in from the germline J gene. V gene TRBV20-1 combines with J gene TRBJ1-2, with D tentatively TRBD1 (5 bases). This CDR3 contains 13 residues. Trimming removed 6 bases at V and 4 bases at J, with 15 bases between. Per the germline V gene, CDR1 is DFQATT and CDR2 is SNEGSKA (reference sequence). CDR3 amino acids: CSATLRAGYGYTF. The CDR3 bases that were read are TGCAGTGCGACCCTCAGGGCCGGCTATGGC.

This clone occurred a few times. The CDR3 end falls 3 residues outside the read, so it is completed with the germline J gene. This rearrangement joins TRBV5-8 to TRBJ1-4; tentative D call: TRBD1 (5 bases). The CDR3 length is 14 residues. Germline loops: CDR1 SGHTS, CDR2 YDEGEE. Trimming took off 0 bases at V and 8 bases at J, with 11 bases between the two ends. The sequenced part of the CDR3 DNA is TGTGCCAGCAGCTTGGGATGGCAGGGAGAAAAA. Translation: CASSLGWQGEK. The entire CDR3 is CASSLGWQGEKLFF. The full variable domain, with the rest looked up from reference TRBV5-8 and TRBJ1-4, is EAGVTQSPTHLIKTRGQQATLRCSPISGHTSVYWYQQALGLGLQFLLWYDEGEERNRGNFPPRFSGRQFPNYSSELNVNALELEDSALYLCASSLGWQGEKLFFGSGTQLSVL.

This clone was detected ten times or more. The read terminates 3 residues before the CDR3 end, so the remaining end is supplied by the germline J gene. The chain recombines TRBV5-1 with TRBJ2-5, with D tentatively TRBD1 (6 bases). The CDR3 totals 14 residues. Germline-derived CDR1 and CDR2 are SGHRS and YFSETQ. V was pared by 2 bases and J by 1 base, with 9 bases between. CDR3 amino acids: CASSFTGIQETQYF. CDR3 DNA (partial): TGCGCCAGCAGCTTCACAGGGATCCAAGAGACC.

This clone appeared many times. The read ends 3 residues shy of where the CDR3 ends; the end is completed using the germline J gene. The chain carries TRBV20-1 and TRBJ2-1; maybe TRBD1 (6 bases). The ends were cut back, 6 bases at V and 9 bases at J, with 15 bases in the middle. Germline CDR1 reads DFQATT; CDR2 reads SNEGSKA (reference sequence). This CDR3 has 12 residues. The sequenced part of the CDR3 DNA is TGCAGTGCGGGGACACAAATCGGTGAG. Its translation: CSAGTQIGE. The whole CDR3 sequence is CSAGTQIGEQFF.

This clone was counted ten times or more. From the germline J gene comes the end of the CDR3, since the read stops 3 residues before it. V usage is TRBV9 and J usage is TRBJ2-1; a possible D gene is TRBD2 (6 bases). Germline values: CDR1 SGDLS, CDR2 YYNGEE. CDR3 length equals 15 residues. Trimming stripped 2 bases from V and 3 bases from J, with 12 bases between. The sequenced CDR3 bases are TGTGCCAGCAGCGTGAGGATAGCGGTCTACAATGAG. Its translation is CASSVRIAVYNE. In full, the CDR3 reads CASSVRIAVYNEQFF.

In this sample, this clone turned up many times. The DNA ends 3 residues before the CDR3 does, and the rest of the CDR3 is filled in from the germline J gene. The V gene is TRBV5-1, the J gene TRBJ1-4; unclear D gene. V lost 4 bases to trimming and J lost 4 bases, with 11 bases between them. CDR1 is SGHRS and CDR2 is YFSETQ in the germline V gene. This CDR3 has 14 residues. CDR3 DNA (partial): TGCGCCAGCAGCCTTAGAGCGGGTAATGAAAAA. Its protein is CASSLRAGNEK. The full CDR3 protein is CASSLRAGNEKLFF.

This clone was picked up many times. The read finishes 3 residues shy of the CDR3 end, and the germline J gene is used to complete it. This chain uses TRBV7-3 with TRBJ1-2, with 12 bases fitting TRBD1. This CDR3 comprises 15 residues. CDR1 is SGHTA, CDR2 FQGTGA, per germline. The CDR3 DNA, read in part, is TGTGCCAGCAGCTTAGGGACAGGGGGCGCGGGGGGC. This sequence encodes CASSLGTGGAGG. The entire CDR3 sequence reads CASSLGTGGAGGYTF.

This clone was observed a few times. From the germline J gene comes the end of the CDR3, since the read stops 3 residues before it. V usage is TRBV2 and J usage is TRBJ2-1, with 11 bases that match TRBD2. Germline values: CDR1 SNHLY, CDR2 FYNNEI. The CDR3 covers 16 residues. The ends lost 6 bases at V and 4 bases at J; junction bases unmatched: 8. CDR3 residues: CASREQGTSGYNEQFF. CDR3 DNA, as far as it was read: TGTGCCAGCAGAGAACAGGGGACTAGCGGATACAATGAG. Complete variable domain (other parts from reference TRBV2 and TRBJ2-1): EPEVTQTPSHQVTQMGQEVILRCVPISNHLYFYWYRQILGQKVEFLVSFYNNEISEKSEIFDDQFSVERPDGSNFTLKIRSTKLEDSAMYFCASREQGTSGYNEQFFGPGTRLTVL.

Regarding this clone: The read ends 3 residues before the CDR3 terminus; that terminus is restored from the germline J gene. V is TRBV7-8 and J is TRBJ1-2; possibly TRBD1 for D (5 bases). This CDR3 has 15 residues. Per germline, CDR1 SGHVS and CDR2 FQNEAQ. The CDR3 DNA, read in part, is TGTGCCAGCAGCGATGGCAGGGCACTCACAGATACC. The encoded protein is CASSDGRALTDT. The complete CDR3 reads CASSDGRALTDTYTF.